The 26 T cell receptor beta chains in this list originate from one sample, sequenced in a study of cytomegalovirus exposure and HLA in healthy donors. The protocol was immunoSEQ multiplex PCR, while the TCRdb copy is restricted to in-frame clones and leaves out a portion. The sample has fewer than 250,000 clones, over 80% seen once. Sequencing was done on a sample of PBMCs. The source is a woman younger than 35 in good health and CMV-seronegative.

V usage is TRBV18 and J usage is TRBJ2-1; 9 bases map to TRBD2. CDR1 and CDR2 from the germline V gene are KGHSH and LQKENI. This CDR3 region has 15 residues. The V gene end was trimmed by 2 bases and the J gene end by 3 bases; junction bases not matched to a gene: 2. DNA of the CDR3: TGTGCCAGCTCACCAAGGACTAGCGACTACAATGAGCAGTTCTTC. Protein product: CASSPRTSDYNEQFF.

This clone occurred a few times. The chain couples TRBV11-2 to TRBJ1-1; the D gene is possibly TRBD1 (5 bases). The V end lost 0 bases, the J end lost 5 bases, and 10 bases lay between the germline ends. CDR3 size: 14 residues. Germline values: CDR1 SGHAT, CDR2 FQNNGV. CDR3 sequence reads: CASSLDDSTTEAFF. CDR3 nucleotide sequence: TGTGCCAGCAGCTTAGACGACAGTACGACTGAAGCTTTCTTT.

The chain is built from TRBV4-2 and TRBJ1-1; unclear D gene. Deletions cut 0 bases from V and 5 bases from J, with 25 bases between. Germline V gene lookup returns CDR1 LGHNA and CDR2 YNFKEQ. This CDR3 has 19 amino acids. The DNA for the CDR3 is TGTGCCAGCAGCCAAGATTCAATGGGCGCGGAGGGATCGCGGACTGAAGCTTTCTTT. Protein sequence: CASSQDSMGAEGSRTEAFF.

The V call is TRBV6-5, the J call TRBJ1-2; D perhaps matches TRBD1 (6 bases). Trimming took 4 bases from V and 4 from J, leaving 16 bases between them. Germline-derived CDR1 and CDR2 are MNHEY and SVGAGI. The CDR3 is 15 amino acids. The DNA of the CDR3 is TGTGCCAGCAGTTCACGCAAAGGGGGAAGCTATGGCTACACCTTC. Its translation is CASSSRKGGSYGYTF.

V usage is TRBV9 and J usage is TRBJ2-3, with unresolved D. CDR1 is SGDLS, CDR2 YYNGEE, per germline. The CDR3 is made up of 14 amino acids. The ends were cut back, 3 bases at V and 2 bases at J, with 10 bases in the middle. The CDR3 sequence: CASSDILFTDTQYF. In DNA, the CDR3 is TGTGCCAGCAGCGATATACTCTTCACAGATACGCAGTATTTT.

The chain recombines TRBV2 with TRBJ1-1; D unresolved. V was cut by 7 bases and J by 1 base, with 19 bases left in between. The V gene's germline CDR1 is SNHLY and CDR2 FYNNEI. The CDR3 totals 16 residues. The CDR3 loop is CASIRFKVKWNTEAFF. CDR3 coding DNA: TGTGCCAGCATAAGGTTCAAGGTCAAATGGAACACTGAAGCTTTCTTT.

The chain uses TRBV6-5 and TRBJ1-1; D may be TRBD1 (5 bases). The germline CDR1 and CDR2 sequences are MNHEY and SVGAGI. Trimming took 6 bases from V and 0 from J, leaving 14 bases between them. There are 15 residues in the CDR3. The DNA of the CDR3 is TGTGCCAGCAGCCGAACCAGGGCTGTGAACACTGAAGCTTTCTTT. Its protein product is CASSRTRAVNTEAFF.

The chain carries TRBV4-1 and TRBJ2-2, with TRBD1 matching over 8 bases. The CDR3 has 14 amino acids. Germline V lookup: CDR1 MGHRA, CDR2 YSYEKL. With V trimmed by 5 bases and J by 2 bases, 1 base remained unmatched. The CDR3 sequence is CASSDRGNTGELFF. DNA of the CDR3: TGCGCCAGCAGCGACAGGGGAAACACCGGGGAGCTGTTTTTT.

The chain recombines TRBV6-5 with TRBJ1-1, with D perhaps matching TRBD1 (6 bases). The CDR3 is made up of 15 amino acids. The germline gives CDR1 MNHEY, CDR2 SVGAGI. Trimming removed 2 bases at V and 2 bases at J, with 12 bases between. CDR3 in amino acids: CASSYAGTQNTEAFF. CDR3 DNA sequence: TGTGCCAGCAGTTACGCCGGGACACAAAACACTGAAGCTTTCTTT.

The chain employs TRBV6-5 and TRBJ2-3, with D perhaps TRBD1 or TRBD2 (5 bases each). Per germline, CDR1 MNHEY and CDR2 SVGAGI. Trimming stripped 1 base from V and 10 bases from J, with 15 bases between. The CDR3 consists of 14 residues. The CDR3 coding sequence is TGTGCCAGCAGTTACTTACAGGACTTCTACCCGCAGTATTTT. It translates to CASSYLQDFYPQYF.

The chain carries TRBV29-1 and TRBJ2-3; D is perhaps TRBD2 (5 bases). The germline V gene encodes CDR1 SQVTM and CDR2 ANQGSEA. The length of the CDR3 is 13 residues. V was pared by 4 bases and J by 4 bases, with 12 bases between. CDR3 in amino acids: CSVGPEAADTQYF. The CDR3 nucleotides read TGCAGCGTTGGGCCGGAGGCAGCAGATACGCAGTATTTT.

The J gene is TRBJ1-4, the V gene TRBV4-1; no definite D call. The CDR3 length is 16 residues. V shed 4 bases and J shed 3 bases, with 15 bases lying between them. Germline lookup yields CDR1 MGHRA and CDR2 YSYEKL. The DNA of the CDR3 is TGCGCCAGCAGCCCGATCGGGGAACTCTCTAATGAAAAACTGTTTTTT. Residues: CASSPIGELSNEKLFF.

This CDR3 reads CASSFRASGGYTF. In DNA form, the CDR3 reads TGCGCCAGCAGCTTTAGGGCTTCAGGTGGCTACACCTTC. This chain joins TRBV5-1 and TRBJ1-2; no clear D gene. V shed 2 bases and J shed 7 bases, with 12 bases lying between them. CDR3 length: 13 residues. CDR1 is SGHRS and CDR2 is YFSETQ in the germline V gene.

The chain uses TRBV30 and TRBJ1-6; possible D gene TRBD1, 5 bases. The germline CDR1 and CDR2 sequences are GTSNPN and SVGIG (reference sequence). Between the trimmed V and J ends, which lost 1 base and 8 bases, there was a span of 18 bases. The CDR3 is 16 residues long. In DNA, the CDR3 is TGTGCCTGGAGTGACGACCCCGGGACCGCGTATTCACCCCTCCACTTT. Its protein product is CAWSDDPGTAYSPLHF.

The rearrangement joins TRBV10-1 to TRBJ2-7; a weak D match, TRBD2 (5 bases). Trimming pared 6 bases from V and 5 bases from J, leaving 14 bases between. Germline CDR1 reads WNHNN; CDR2 reads SYGVQD (reference sequence). The CDR3 totals 13 residues. CDR3 protein: CASSEIGNHEQYF. The CDR3 DNA reads as TGCGCCAGCAGCGAAATCGGGAACCACGAGCAGTACTTC.

This clone was seen a few times. The genes are TRBV19 and TRBJ2-2; TRBD2 matches 8 bases. Germline V CDR1 and CDR2: LNHDA, SQIVND (reference sequence). CDR3 length: 13 amino acids. The V gene end was trimmed by 5 bases and the J gene end by 7 bases; junction bases not matched to a gene: 3. The CDR3 DNA reads as TGTGCCAGTAGTCCCAGCGGGGGCGGGGAGCTGTTTTTT. It codes for CASSPSGGGELFF.

The V call is TRBV4-1, the J call TRBJ2-6, with D tentatively TRBD1 or TRBD2 (5 bases each). The CDR3 contains 17 residues. Trimming pared 1 base from V and 2 bases from J, leaving 12 bases between. The germline gives CDR1 MGHRA, CDR2 YSYEKL. The CDR3 loop reads CASSQGGALAGANVLTF. CDR3 coding DNA: TGCGCCAGCAGCCAAGGAGGGGCGCTGGCTGGGGCCAACGTCCTGACTTTC.

The chain combines TRBV7-9 with TRBJ1-2; tentative D call: TRBD1 (6 bases). The V and J ends lost 1 base and 8 bases respectively, with 11 bases between them. The CDR3 contains 13 residues. The V gene's germline CDR1 is SEHNR and CDR2 FQNEAQ (reference sequence). The DNA for the CDR3 is TGTGCCAGCAGCTTAGTACAGGGAATCGGCTACACCTTC. It codes for CASSLVQGIGYTF.

This clone was picked up a small number of times. The V call is TRBV7-8, the J call TRBJ1-1, with D unresolved. CDR1 is SGHVS, CDR2 FQNEAQ, per germline. The V end was cut by 5 bases, the J end by 7 bases, with 11 bases between. This CDR3 is built from 12 residues. The chain's CDR3 is CASSLGRNEAFF. Written as DNA, the CDR3 is TGTGCCAGCAGCCTCGGACGGAATGAAGCTTTCTTT.

The V call is TRBV30, the J call TRBJ1-3, with no clear D. The CDR3 has 13 residues. CDR1 is GTSNPN, CDR2 SVGIG, per germline (reference sequence). CDR3: CARAGSSGNTIYF. CDR3 nucleotides: TGTGCTCGAGCGGGCAGCTCTGGAAACACCATATATTTT.

V usage is TRBV4-1 and J usage is TRBJ2-1; the D gene is possibly TRBD1 (6 bases). The germline V gene encodes CDR1 MGHRA and CDR2 YSYEKL. Deletions cut 4 bases from V and 9 bases from J, with 13 bases between. The CDR3 has 13 residues. Here the CDR3 DNA reads TGCGCCAGCAGCCGAGCAGGGGTGGGTGAGCAGTTCTTC. Its translation: CASSRAGVGEQFF.

The chain recombines TRBV5-1 with TRBJ2-5, with 10 bases lining up with TRBD2. The CDR3 length is 15 residues. Looked up from germline, CDR1 is SGHRS and CDR2 is YFSETQ. V trimming: 4 bases; J trimming: 4 bases; junction bases outside the gene matches: 7. CDR3 coding DNA: TGCGCCAGCAGCCTCGGGACTAGCGAGAGAGAGACCCAGTACTTC. The encoded protein is CASSLGTSERETQYF. Together with reference TRBV5-1 and TRBJ2-5, the CDR3 gives the full variable domain: KAGVTQTPRYLIKTRGQQVTLSCSPISGHRSVSWYQQTPGQGLQFLFEYFSETQRNKGNFPGRFSGRQFSNSRSEMNVSTLELGDSALYLCASSLGTSERETQYFGPGTRLLVL.

The chain has TRBV10-3 and TRBJ2-1, with D perhaps matching TRBD2 (5 bases). Germline lookup yields CDR1 ENHRY and CDR2 SYGVKD. The length of the CDR3 is 12 residues. Trimming stripped 6 bases from V and 10 bases from J, with 13 bases between. The CDR3 reads CAISTSDWEQFF. In DNA, the CDR3 is TGTGCCATCAGCACGTCGGACTGGGAGCAGTTCTTC.

The V and J genes are TRBV27 and TRBJ2-2; no definite D call. This CDR3 contains 12 residues. CDR1 is MNHEY and CDR2 is SMNVEV in the germline V gene (reference sequence). Trimming cost V 5 bases and J 2 bases, with 3 bases left between them. This CDR3 is CASSTNTGELFF. The CDR3, as DNA: TGTGCCAGCAGTACAAACACCGGGGAGCTGTTTTTT.

The chain combines TRBV2 with TRBJ2-7; 12 bases map to TRBD2. CDR1 and CDR2 (germline): SNHLY, FYNNEI. CDR3 length: 14 residues. Unmatched junction bases numbered 3, after V lost 6 bases and J lost 3 bases. In nucleotides, the CDR3 is TGTGCCAGCAGGCCGGGACTAGCGGGCTACGAGCAGTACTTC. Amino acids: CASRPGLAGYEQYF.

The chain joins TRBV7-6 to TRBJ1-6, with 8 bases that match TRBD1. The CDR3 is 14 amino acids. V gave up 5 bases and J gave up 7 bases; unmatched junction bases: 4. The germline V gene has CDR1 SGHVS and CDR2 FNYEAQ. CDR3 sequence: CASSPGQGNSPLHF. CDR3 nucleotide sequence: TGTGCCAGCAGCCCCGGACAGGGAAATTCACCCCTCCACTTT.